This is a list of T cell receptor beta chains from one sample in a study of T cell responses to AZD1222 COVID-19 vaccine. The data were produced by immunoSEQ multiplex PCR, yet TCRdb's version contains in-frame clones alone and is incomplete. In the table there are about 96,000 clones, around 87% of which are singletons. Source: peripheral blood, taken on day 0 of AZD1222 vaccination. The receptors stem from an adult in good health. The CDR3 runs from the conserved cysteine through the conserved F or W. The order of the fields is D gene, V gene, clone size, CDR3 length, J gene, CDR3 DNA, CDR3 protein. D genes are given only for firm matches. Size is omitted from some rows. Given values are once, few, many or a class for expanded clones.

.	TRBV7-9	.	16	TRBJ2-3	TGTGCCAGCAGCCCCGTAATTACAGGGCAAACAGATACGCAGTATTTT	CASSPVITGQTDTQYF
TRBD2	TRBV28	few	15	TRBJ2-7	TGTGCCAGCAGTTCTACTAGCGTAGGAAGCTACGAGCAGTACTTC	CASSSTSVGSYEQYF
.	TRBV6-5	once	13	TRBJ2-3	TGTGCCAGCAGTTTCGACAGCACAGATACGCAGTATTTT	CASSFDSTDTQYF
TRBD2	TRBV4-1	.	17	TRBJ2-3	TGCGCCAGCAGCCAACCCCGGACTAGCAGATACACAGATACGCAGTATTTT	CASSQPRTSRYTDTQYF
.	TRBV7-2	.	17	TRBJ2-1	TGTGCCAGCAGCTTAGTTGCTAATCGGGCTTACTACAATGAGCAGTTCTTC	CASSLVANRAYYNEQFF
.	TRBV7-3	.	15	TRBJ2-7	TGTGCCAGCAGCTTATCAGGGGGAGGGCCAGTTATGCAGTACTTC	CASSLSGGGPVMQYF
.	TRBV7-6	few	17	TRBJ1-1	TGTGCCAGCAGCCTGTACAGGGTTGAGGGTCCGAACACTGAAGCTTTCTTT	CASSLYRVEGPNTEAFF
.	TRBV14	.	14	TRBJ1-1	TGTGCCAGCAGCCCCCGTCTGGCAGGGGTTGAAGCTTTCTTT	CASSPRLAGVEAFF
.	TRBV27	.	14	TRBJ2-7	TGTGCCAGCAGTTTTAGGGTAGGACCCTACGAGCAGTACTTC	CASSFRVGPYEQYF
.	TRBV6-2/TRBV6-3	.	16	TRBJ1-2	TGTGCCAGCAGTTACGCGGCCGGGTTATCTAACTATGGCTACACCTTC	CASSYAAGLSNYGYTF
TRBD1	TRBV19	.	16	TRBJ1-2	TGTGCCAGCAATTCTCTAGCAGGGGGTGGCGGCTATGGCTACACCTTC	CASNSLAGGGGYGYTF
.	TRBV19	.	13	TRBJ1-3	TGTGCCGACCGACGGTTCTCTGGAAACACCATATATTTT	CADRRFSGNTIYF
.	TRBV6-6	.	13	TRBJ1-1	TGTGCCAGCAGTTACGCCAAGAACACTGAAGCTTTCTTT	CASSYAKNTEAFF
TRBD2	TRBV10-1	.	17	TRBJ2-1	TGCGCCAGCAGTAATAGACTAGCGGCAAGCTCCTACAATGAGCAGTTCTTC	CASSNRLAASSYNEQFF
.	TRBV19	.	13	TRBJ2-1	TGTGCCAGTTCTTCCCAACATTACAATGAGCAGTTCTTC	CASSSQHYNEQFF
.	TRBV18	once	8	TRBJ1-2	TGTGCCAGCGAGCGCTACACCTTC	CASERYTF
TRBD1	TRBV29-1	.	14	TRBJ2-3	TGCAGCGCTGCCGGGACAGGGGGCACAGATACGCAGTATTTT	CSAAGTGGTDTQYF